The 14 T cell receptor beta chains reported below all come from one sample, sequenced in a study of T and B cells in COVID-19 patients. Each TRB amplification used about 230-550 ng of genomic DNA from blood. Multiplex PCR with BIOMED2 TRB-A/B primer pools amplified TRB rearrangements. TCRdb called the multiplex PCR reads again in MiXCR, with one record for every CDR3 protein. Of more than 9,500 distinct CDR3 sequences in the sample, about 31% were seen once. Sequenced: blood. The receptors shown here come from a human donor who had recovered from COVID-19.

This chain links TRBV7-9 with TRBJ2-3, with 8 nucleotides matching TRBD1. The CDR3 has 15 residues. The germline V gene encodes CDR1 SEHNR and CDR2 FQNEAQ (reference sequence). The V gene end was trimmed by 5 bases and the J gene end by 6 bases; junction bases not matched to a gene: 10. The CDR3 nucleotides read TGTGCCAGCAGCCCGTGGACAGGGCTTGTCGATACGCAGTATTTT. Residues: CASSPWTGLVDTQYF. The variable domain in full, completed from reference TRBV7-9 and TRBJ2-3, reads DTGVSQNPRHKITKRGQNVTFRCDPISEHNRLYWYRQTLGQGPEFLTYFQNEAQLEKSRLLSDRFSAERPKGSFSTLEIQRTEQGDSAMYLCASSPWTGLVDTQYFGPGTRLTVL.

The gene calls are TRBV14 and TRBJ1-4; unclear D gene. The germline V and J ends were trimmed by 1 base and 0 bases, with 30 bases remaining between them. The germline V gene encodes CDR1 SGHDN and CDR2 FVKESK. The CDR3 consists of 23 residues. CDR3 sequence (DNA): TGTGCCAGCAGCCAAGTTAGCCGGTACAACTCGATAGTCCCCCAAACAACTAATGAAAAACTGTTTTTT. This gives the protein CASSQVSRYNSIVPQTTNEKLFF.

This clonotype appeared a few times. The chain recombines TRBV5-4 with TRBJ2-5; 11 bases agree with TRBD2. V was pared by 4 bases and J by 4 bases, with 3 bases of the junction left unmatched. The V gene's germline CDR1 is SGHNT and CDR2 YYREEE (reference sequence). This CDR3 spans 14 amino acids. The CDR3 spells CASSITSGRETQYF. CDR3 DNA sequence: TGTGCCAGCAGCATCACTAGCGGGAGAGAGACCCAGTACTTC.

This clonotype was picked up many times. DNA of the CDR3: TGTGCCAGCAGCCCCGGACAGGGGGCCGGGGAGCTGTTTTTT. Its translation is CASSPGQGAGELFF. The gene calls are TRBV5-5 and TRBJ2-2; 10 bases match TRBD1. There are 14 residues in the CDR3. Germline loops: CDR1 SGHKS, CDR2 YYEKEE (reference sequence). The V gene end was trimmed by 4 bases and the J gene end by 6 bases; junction bases not matched to a gene: 3. Full variable domain (rest looked up from reference TRBV5-5 and TRBJ2-2): DAGVTQSPTHLIKTRGQQVTLRCSPISGHKSVSWYQQVLGQGPQFIFQYYEKEERGRGNFPDRFSARQFPNYSSELNVNALLLGDSALYLCASSPGQGAGELFFGEGSRLTVL.

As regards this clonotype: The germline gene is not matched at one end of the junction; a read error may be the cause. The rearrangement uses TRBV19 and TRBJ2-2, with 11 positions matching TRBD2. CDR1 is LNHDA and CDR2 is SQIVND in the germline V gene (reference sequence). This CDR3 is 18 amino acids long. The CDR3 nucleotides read TGTGCCAGTCTGGTTGGGACTAGCGGATTTTCGAACACCGGGGAGCCGTTTTTT. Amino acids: CASLVGTSGFSNTGEPFF.

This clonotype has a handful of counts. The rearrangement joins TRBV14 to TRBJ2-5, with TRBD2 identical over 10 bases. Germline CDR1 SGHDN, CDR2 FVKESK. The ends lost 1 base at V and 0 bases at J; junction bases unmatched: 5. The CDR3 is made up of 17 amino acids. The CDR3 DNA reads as TGTGCCAGCAGCCAAGCTGGACTAGCGGAGTACCAAGAGACCCAGTACTTC. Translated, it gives CASSQAGLAEYQETQYF.

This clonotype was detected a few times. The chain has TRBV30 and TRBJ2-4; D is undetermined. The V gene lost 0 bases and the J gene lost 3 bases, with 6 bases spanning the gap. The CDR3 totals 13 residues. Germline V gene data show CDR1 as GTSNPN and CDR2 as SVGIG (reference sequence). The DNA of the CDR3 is TGTGCCTGGAGTGTACAAGGCAAAAACATTCAGTACTTC. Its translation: CAWSVQGKNIQYF. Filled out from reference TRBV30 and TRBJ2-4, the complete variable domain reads SQTIHQWPATLVQPVGSPLSLECTVEGTSNPNLYWYRQAAGRGLQLLFYSVGIGQISSEVPQNLSASRPQDRQFILSSKKLLLSDSGFYLCAWSVQGKNIQYFGAGTRLSVL.

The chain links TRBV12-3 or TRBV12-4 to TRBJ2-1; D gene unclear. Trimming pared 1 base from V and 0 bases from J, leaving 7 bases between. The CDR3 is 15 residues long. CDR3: CASSLVQSSYNEQFF. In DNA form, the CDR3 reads TGTGCCAGCAGTTTAGTTCAGAGCTCCTACAATGAGCAGTTCTTC.

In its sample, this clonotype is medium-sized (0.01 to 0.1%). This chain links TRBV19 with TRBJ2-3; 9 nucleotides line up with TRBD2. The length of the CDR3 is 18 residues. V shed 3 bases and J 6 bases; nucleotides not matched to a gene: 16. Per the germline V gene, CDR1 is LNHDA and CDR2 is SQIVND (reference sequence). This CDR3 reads CASSIRPLLSGSPDTQYF. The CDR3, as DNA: TGTGCCAGTAGTATCCGGCCGCTCCTTAGCGGGAGTCCGGATACGCAGTATTTT. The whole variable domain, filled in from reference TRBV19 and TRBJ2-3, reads DGGITQSPKYLFRKEGQNVTLSCEQNLNHDAMYWYRQDPGQGLRLIYYSQIVNDFQKGDIAEGYSVSREKKESFPLTVTSAQKNPTAFYLCASSIRPLLSGSPDTQYFGPGTRLTVL.

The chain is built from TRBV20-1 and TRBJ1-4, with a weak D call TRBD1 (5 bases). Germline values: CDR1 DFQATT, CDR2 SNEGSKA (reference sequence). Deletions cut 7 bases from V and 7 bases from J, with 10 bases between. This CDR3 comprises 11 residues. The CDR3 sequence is CSGGEAEKLFF. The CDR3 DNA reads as TGCAGTGGGGGGGAGGCTGAAAAACTGTTTTTT.

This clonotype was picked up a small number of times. CDR3 in amino acids: CASSLNPNYGYTF. The DNA for the CDR3 is TGTGCCAGCAGCTTGAATCCTAACTATGGCTACACCTTC. The V call is TRBV5-6, the J call TRBJ1-2, with D hard to call. Germline V gives CDR1 SGHDT, CDR2 YYEEEE. Between the trimmed V and J ends, which lost 1 base and 0 bases, there was a span of 4 bases. The CDR3 is 13 residues long.

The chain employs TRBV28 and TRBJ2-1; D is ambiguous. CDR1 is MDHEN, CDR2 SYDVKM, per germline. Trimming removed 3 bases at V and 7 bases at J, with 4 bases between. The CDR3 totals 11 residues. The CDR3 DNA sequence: TGTGCCAGCAGTTTTCCAAATGAGCAGTTCTTC. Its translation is CASSFPNEQFF.

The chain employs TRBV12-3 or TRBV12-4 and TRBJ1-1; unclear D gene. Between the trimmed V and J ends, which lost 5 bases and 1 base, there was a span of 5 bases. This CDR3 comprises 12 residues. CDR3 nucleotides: TGTGCCAGCAGTCGGACGAACACTGAAGCTTTCTTT. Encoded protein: CASSRTNTEAFF.

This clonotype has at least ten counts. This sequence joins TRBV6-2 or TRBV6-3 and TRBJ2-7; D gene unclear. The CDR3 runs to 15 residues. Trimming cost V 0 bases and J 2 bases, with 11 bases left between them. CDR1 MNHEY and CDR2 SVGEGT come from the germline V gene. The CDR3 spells CASSYSIAEPYEQYV. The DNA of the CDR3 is TGTGCCAGCAGTTACTCGATTGCAGAACCCTACGAGCAGTACGTC.